This T cell receptor (beta chain) originates from a study of shared clonotypes between healthy human individuals. Genomic DNA (from each subset) was split evenly across several immunoSEQ plates. The authors' processing: For the immunoSEQ data, sequences were junction-only without quality scores, so filtering differed. The table came from immunoSEQ multiplex PCR; TCRdb's copy has only in-frame clones and leaves some out. That table gives V, J and clone size, and the DNA gave D and trimming. The sample lists some 480,000 clones; 79% were seen once. This clone was seen more than once but under ten times. The CDR3 length is 14 residues. The germline V gene has CDR1 SNHLY and CDR2 FYNNEI. The junction had 13 bases not matched to a gene; V was cut back by 8 bases and J by 6 bases.

This clonotype was obtained from a middle-aged woman in good health. Some clones in this sample may be carry-over from other donors' samples. V usage is TRBV2 and J usage is TRBJ2-7; TRBD2 matches at 7 bases. Sequenced material: PBMCs. This CDR3 reads CASSYRDYKSEQYF. For the CDR3, the DNA is TGTGCCAGCTCCTACCGGGACTATAAAAGCGAGCAGTACTTC. The whole variable domain, remainder taken from reference TRBV2 and TRBJ2-7, is EPEVTQTPSHQVTQMGQEVILRCVPISNHLYFYWYRQILGQKVEFLVSFYNNEISEKSEIFDDQFSVERPDGSNFTLKIRSTKLEDSAMYFCASSYRDYKSEQYFGPGTRLTVT.